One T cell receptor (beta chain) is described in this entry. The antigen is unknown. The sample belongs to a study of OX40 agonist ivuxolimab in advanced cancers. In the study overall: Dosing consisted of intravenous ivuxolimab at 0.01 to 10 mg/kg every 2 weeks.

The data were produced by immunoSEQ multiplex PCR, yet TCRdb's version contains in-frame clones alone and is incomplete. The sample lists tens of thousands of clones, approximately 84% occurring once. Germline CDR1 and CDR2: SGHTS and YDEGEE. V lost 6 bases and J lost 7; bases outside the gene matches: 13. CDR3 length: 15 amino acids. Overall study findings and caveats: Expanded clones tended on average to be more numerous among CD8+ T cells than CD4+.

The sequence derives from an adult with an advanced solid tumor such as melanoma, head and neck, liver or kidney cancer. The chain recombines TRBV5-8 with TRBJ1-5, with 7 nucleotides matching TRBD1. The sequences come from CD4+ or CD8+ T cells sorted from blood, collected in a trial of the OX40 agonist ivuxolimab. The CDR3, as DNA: TGTGCCAGCACCCCTCCGACAGGGAATAGACAGCCCCAGCATTTT. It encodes CASTPPTGNRQPQHF.